This T cell receptor (beta chain) was obtained from a study of Ad26.COV2.S vaccination and SARS-CoV-2 variants. For the study at large: A COV1001 Ad26.COV2.S trial-arm participant provided the sample. Dosing was one shot or two shots 56 days apart.

This table comes from immunoSEQ multiplex PCR, and its TCRdb copy is limited to in-frame clones, with some not included. The sample lists around 300,000 clones, roughly 90% occurring once. From germline, CDR1 is SGDLS and CDR2 YYNGEE. The CDR3 totals 11 residues. V was shortened by 4 bases and J by 9 bases, with 8 bases between the two germline ends. This clone was detected only once. What it binds is not known. As to treatment: some 19 received Ad26.COV2.S at low or high dose, single or two shots; 5 received placebo; per-sample allocation not given. Samples came from day 63 after the first vaccine or placebo injection. Study results and limitations: Overall T cell responses may have been underestimated by the analyses of TCR breadth and depth.

The chain joins TRBV9 to TRBJ2-1; D is uncertain. The sequence was collected from a person aged 18-65 years who received the Ad26.COV2.S COVID-19 vaccine or a placebo. Sequenced here: peripheral blood, sampled in a trial of Ad26.COV2.S vaccine versus placebo. The CDR3 loop is CASSHATEQFF. The CDR3 DNA is TGTGCCAGCAGCCACGCCACTGAGCAGTTCTTC.